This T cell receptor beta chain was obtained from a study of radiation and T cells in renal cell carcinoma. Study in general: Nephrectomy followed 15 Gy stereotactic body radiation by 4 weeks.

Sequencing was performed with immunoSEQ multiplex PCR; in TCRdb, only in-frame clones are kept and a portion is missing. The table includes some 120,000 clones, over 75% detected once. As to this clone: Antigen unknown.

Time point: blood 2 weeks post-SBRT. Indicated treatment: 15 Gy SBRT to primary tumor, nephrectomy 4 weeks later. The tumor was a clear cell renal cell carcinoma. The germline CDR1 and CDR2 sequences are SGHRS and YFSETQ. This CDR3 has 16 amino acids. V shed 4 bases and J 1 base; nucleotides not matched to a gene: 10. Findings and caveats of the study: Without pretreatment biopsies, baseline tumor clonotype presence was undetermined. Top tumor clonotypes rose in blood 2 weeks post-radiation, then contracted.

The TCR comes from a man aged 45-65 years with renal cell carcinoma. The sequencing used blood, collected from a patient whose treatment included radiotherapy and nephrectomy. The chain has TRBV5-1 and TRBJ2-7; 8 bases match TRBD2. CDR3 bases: TGCGCCAGCAGCCCGGAGGCGGGGGGCCCTTCCTACGAGCAGTACTTC. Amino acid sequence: CASSPEAGGPSYEQYF.